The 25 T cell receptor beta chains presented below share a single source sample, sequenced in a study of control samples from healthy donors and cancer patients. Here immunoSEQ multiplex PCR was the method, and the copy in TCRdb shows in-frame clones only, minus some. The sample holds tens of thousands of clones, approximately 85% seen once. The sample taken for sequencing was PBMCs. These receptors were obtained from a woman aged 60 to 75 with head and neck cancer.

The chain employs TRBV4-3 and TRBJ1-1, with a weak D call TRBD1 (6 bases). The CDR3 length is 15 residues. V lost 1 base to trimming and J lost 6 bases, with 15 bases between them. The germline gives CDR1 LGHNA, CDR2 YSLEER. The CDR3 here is CASSQGRGTGPEAFF. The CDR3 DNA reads TGCGCCAGCAGCCAAGGAAGGGGAACAGGGCCTGAAGCTTTCTTT.

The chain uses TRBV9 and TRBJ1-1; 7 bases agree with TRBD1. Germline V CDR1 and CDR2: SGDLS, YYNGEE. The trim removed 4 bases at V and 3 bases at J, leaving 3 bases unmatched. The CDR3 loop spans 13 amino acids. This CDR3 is CASSPTGYTEAFF. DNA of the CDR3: TGTGCCAGCAGCCCGACAGGGTACACTGAAGCTTTCTTT.

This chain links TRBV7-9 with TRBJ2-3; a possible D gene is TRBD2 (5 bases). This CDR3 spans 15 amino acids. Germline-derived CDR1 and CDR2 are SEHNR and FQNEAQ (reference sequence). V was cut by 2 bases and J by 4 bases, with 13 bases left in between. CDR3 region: CASSLSGSVADTQYF. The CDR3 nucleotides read TGTGCCAGCAGCTTAAGTGGGAGTGTTGCAGATACGCAGTATTTT.

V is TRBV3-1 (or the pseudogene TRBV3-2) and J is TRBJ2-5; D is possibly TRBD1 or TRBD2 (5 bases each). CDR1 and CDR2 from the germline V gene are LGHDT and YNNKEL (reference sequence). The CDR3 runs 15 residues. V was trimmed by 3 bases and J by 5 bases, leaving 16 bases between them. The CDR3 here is CASSQPRGRGETQYF. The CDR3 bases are TGTGCCAGCAGCCAGCCCCGGGGTCGGGGCGAGACCCAGTACTTC.

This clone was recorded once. CDR3 residues: CASSLGWSVASGPYEQYF. The CDR3 region has the DNA TGTGCCAGCAGCTTAGGGTGGTCGGTGGCTAGCGGGCCCTACGAGCAGTACTTC. The V gene is TRBV11-2, the J gene TRBJ2-7; 8 nucleotides agree with TRBD2. The germline V gene encodes CDR1 SGHAT and CDR2 FQNNGV. This CDR3 comprises 18 residues. The V and J ends lost 1 base and 2 bases, in that order; junction bases with no gene match: 13.

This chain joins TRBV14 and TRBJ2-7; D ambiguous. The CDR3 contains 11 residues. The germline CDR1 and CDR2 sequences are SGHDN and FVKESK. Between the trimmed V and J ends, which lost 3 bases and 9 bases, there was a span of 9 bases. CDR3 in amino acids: CASSQKIRQYF. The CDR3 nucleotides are TGTGCCAGCAGCCAGAAAATTCGGCAGTACTTC. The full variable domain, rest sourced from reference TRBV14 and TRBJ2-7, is EAGVTQFPSHSVIEKGQTVTLRCDPISGHDNLYWYRRVMGKEIKFLLHFVKESKQDESGMPNNRFLAERTGGTYSTLKVQPAELEDSGVYFCASSQKIRQYFGPGTRLTVT.

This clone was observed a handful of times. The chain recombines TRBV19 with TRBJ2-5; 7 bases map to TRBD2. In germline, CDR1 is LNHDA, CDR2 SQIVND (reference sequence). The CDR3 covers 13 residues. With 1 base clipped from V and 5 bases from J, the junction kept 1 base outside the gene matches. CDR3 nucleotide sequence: TGTGCCAGTAGTATAGTCGGGAGGGAGACCCAGTACTTC. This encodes CASSIVGRETQYF.

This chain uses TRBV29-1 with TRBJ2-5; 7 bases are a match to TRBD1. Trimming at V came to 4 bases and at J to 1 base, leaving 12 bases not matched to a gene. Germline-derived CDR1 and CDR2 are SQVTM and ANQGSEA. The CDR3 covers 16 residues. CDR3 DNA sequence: TGCAGCGTTGTCCCGAAGGGGGCCATCATCCAAGAGACCCAGTACTTC. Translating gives CSVVPKGAIIQETQYF.

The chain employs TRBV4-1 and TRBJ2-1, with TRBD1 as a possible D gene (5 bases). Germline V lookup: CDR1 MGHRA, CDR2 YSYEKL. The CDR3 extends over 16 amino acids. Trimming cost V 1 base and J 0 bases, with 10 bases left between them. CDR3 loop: CASSQVQASSYNEQFF. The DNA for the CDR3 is TGCGCCAGCAGCCAAGTACAGGCGAGCTCCTACAATGAGCAGTTCTTC.

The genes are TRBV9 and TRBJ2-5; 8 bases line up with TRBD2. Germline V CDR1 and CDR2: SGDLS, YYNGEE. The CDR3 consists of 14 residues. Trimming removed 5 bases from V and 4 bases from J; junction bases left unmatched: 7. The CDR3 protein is CASSSAGAGETQYF. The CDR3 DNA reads TGTGCCAGCAGTTCAGCGGGAGCAGGAGAGACCCAGTACTTC. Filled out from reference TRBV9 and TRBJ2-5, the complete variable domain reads DSGVTQTPKHLITATGQRVTLRCSPRSGDLSVYWYQQSLDQGLQFLIQYYNGEERAKGNILERFSAQQFPDLHSELNLSSLELGDSALYFCASSSAGAGETQYFGPGTRLLVL.

CDR3 region: CASSGVQGRSTDTQYF. Here the CDR3 DNA reads TGTGCCAGCAGCGGCGTACAGGGTCGTAGCACAGATACGCAGTATTTT. The chain uses TRBV9 and TRBJ2-3; D is possibly TRBD1 (6 bases). V lost 3 bases, J lost 0 bases, and 14 bases lay in between. The CDR3 runs 16 residues. Germline assignment: CDR1 SGDLS and CDR2 YYNGEE.

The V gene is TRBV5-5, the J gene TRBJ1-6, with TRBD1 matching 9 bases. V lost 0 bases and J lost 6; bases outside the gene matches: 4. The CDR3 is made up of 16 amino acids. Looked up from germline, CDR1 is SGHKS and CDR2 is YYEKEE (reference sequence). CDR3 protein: CASSLGTGVGNSPLHF. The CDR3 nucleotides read TGTGCCAGCAGCTTGGGGACAGGGGTTGGTAATTCACCCCTCCACTTT.

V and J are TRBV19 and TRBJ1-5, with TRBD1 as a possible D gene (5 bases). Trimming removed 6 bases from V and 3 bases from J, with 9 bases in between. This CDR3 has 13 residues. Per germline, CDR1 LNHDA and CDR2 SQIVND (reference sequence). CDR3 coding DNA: TGTGCCAGTAGACGGGACCTCAATCAGCCCCAGCATTTT. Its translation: CASRRDLNQPQHF. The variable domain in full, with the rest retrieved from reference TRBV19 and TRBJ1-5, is DGGITQSPKYLFRKEGQNVTLSCEQNLNHDAMYWYRQDPGQGLRLIYYSQIVNDFQKGDIAEGYSVSREKKESFPLTVTSAQKNPTAFYLCASRRDLNQPQHFGDGTRLSIL.

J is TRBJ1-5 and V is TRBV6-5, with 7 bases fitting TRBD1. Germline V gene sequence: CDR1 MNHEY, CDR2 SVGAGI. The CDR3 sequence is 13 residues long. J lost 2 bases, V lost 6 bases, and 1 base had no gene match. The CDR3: CASRDRGNQPQHF. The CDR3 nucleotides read TGTGCCAGCAGAGACAGGGGCAATCAGCCCCAGCATTTT.

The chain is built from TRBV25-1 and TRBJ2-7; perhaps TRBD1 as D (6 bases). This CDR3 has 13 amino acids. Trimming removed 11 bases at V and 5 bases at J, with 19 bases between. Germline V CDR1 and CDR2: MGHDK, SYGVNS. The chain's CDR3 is CASGRTGFDEQYF. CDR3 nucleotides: TGTGCCTCCGGTAGAACAGGGTTCGACGAGCAGTACTTC.

CDR3 sequence: CASSLVAAGGETQYF. The CDR3 DNA reads TGTGCCAGCAGCTTGGTAGCGGCGGGCGGGGAGACCCAGTACTTC. The V and J genes are TRBV5-6 and TRBJ2-5, with D maybe TRBD2 (6 bases). Germline-derived CDR1 and CDR2 are SGHDT and YYEEEE. V shed 0 bases and J shed 5 bases, with 14 bases lying between them. The CDR3 has 15 amino acids.

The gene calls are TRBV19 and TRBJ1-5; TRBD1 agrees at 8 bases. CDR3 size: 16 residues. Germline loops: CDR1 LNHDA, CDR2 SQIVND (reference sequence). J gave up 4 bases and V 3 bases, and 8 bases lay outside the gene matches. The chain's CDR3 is CASSIPPGGSNQPQHF. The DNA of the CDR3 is TGTGCCAGTAGTATCCCACCAGGGGGCTCGAATCAGCCCCAGCATTTT.

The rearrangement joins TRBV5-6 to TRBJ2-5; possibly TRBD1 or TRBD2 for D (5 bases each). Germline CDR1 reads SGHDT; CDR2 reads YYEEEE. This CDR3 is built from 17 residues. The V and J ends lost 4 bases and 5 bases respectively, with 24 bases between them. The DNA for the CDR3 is TGTGCCAGCAGCCTAGGGGCCAATCCACAGAGGGCGGAGACCCAGTACTTC. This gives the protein CASSLGANPQRAETQYF.

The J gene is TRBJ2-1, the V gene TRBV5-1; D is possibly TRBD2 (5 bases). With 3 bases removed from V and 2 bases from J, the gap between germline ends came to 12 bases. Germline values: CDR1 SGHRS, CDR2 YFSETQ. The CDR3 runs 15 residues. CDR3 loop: CASSSGPGTYNEQFF. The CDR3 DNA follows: TGCGCCAGCAGCTCCGGGCCGGGAACCTACAATGAGCAGTTCTTC.

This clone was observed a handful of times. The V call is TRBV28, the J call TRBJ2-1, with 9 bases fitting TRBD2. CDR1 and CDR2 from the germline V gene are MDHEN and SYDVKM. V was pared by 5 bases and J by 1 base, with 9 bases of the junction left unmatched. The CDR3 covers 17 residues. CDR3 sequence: CASSPLQRGVSYNEQFF. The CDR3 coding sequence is TGTGCCAGCAGTCCCCTCCAGCGGGGGGTTTCCTACAATGAGCAGTTCTTC. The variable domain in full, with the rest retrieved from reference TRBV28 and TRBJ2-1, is DVKVTQSSRYLVKRTGEKVFLECVQDMDHENMFWYRQDPGLGLRLIYFSYDVKMKEKGDIPEGYSVSREKKERFSLILESASTNQTSMYLCASSPLQRGVSYNEQFFGPGTRLTVL.

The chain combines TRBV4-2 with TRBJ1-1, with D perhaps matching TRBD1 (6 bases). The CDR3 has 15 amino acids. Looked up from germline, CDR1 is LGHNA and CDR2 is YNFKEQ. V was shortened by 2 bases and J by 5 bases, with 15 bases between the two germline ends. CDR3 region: CASSQPQGSSTEAFF. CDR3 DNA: TGTGCCAGCAGCCAACCCCAGGGGAGCTCGACTGAAGCTTTCTTT.

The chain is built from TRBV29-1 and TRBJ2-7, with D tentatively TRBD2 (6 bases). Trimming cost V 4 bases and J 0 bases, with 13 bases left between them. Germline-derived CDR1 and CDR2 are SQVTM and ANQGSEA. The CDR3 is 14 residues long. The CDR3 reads CSVGLAFSSYEQYF. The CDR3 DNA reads TGCAGCGTTGGCCTAGCGTTCAGCTCCTACGAGCAGTACTTC.

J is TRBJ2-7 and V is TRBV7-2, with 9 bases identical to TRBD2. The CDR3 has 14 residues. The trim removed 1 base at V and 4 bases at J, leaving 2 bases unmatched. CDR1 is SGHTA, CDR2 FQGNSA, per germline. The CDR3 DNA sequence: TGTGCCAGCAGCTTAGATAGCGGGAGATACGAGCAGTACTTC. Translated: CASSLDSGRYEQYF. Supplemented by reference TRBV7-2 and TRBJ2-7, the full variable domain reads GAGVSQSPSNKVTEKGKDVELRCDPISGHTALYWYRQSLGQGLEFLIYFQGNSAPDKSGLPSDRFSAERTGGSVSTLTIQRTQQEDSAVYLCASSLDSGRYEQYFGPGTRLTVT.

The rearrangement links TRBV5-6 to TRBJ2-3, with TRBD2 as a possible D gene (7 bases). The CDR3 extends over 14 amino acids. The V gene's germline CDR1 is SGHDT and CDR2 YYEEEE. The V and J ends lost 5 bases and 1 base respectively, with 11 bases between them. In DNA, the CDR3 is TGTGCCAGCAGGGGGAGGGGGGGCACAGATACGCAGTATTTT. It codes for CASRGRGGTDTQYF.

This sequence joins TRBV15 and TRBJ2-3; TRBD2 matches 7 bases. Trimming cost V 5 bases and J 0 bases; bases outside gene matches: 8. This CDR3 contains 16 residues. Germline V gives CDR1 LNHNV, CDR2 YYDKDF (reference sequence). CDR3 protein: CATSGYGGGSTDTQYF. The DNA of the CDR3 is TGTGCCACCAGCGGGTATGGCGGGGGTAGCACAGATACGCAGTATTTT.